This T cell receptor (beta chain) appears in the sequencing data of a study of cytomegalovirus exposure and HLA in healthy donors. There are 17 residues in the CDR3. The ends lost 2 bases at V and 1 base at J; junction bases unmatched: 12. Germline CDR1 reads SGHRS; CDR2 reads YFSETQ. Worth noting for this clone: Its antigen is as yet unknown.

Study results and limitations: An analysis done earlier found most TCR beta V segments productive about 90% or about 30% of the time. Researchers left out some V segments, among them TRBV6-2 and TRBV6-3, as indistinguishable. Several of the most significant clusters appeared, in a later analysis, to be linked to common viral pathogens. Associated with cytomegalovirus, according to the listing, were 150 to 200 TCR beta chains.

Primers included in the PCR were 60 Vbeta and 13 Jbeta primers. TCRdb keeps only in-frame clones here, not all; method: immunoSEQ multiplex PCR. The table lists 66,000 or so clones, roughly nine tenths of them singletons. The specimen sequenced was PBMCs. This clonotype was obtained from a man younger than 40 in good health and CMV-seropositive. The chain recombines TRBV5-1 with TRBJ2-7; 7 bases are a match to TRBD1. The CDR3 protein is CASSLSEGGIPSYEQYF. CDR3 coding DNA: TGCGCCAGCAGCTTATCTGAAGGGGGCATACCTTCCTACGAGCAGTACTTC.